The T cell receptor (beta chain) under discussion was sequenced for a study of early T cells in non-severe SARS-CoV-2 infection. The sample holds a few counts of this clonotype. Via MiXCR, TCRdb re-called the 5' RACE reads, giving one row per CDR3 protein. The sample yields about 100,000 distinct CDR3 sequences, about 13% seen once. The material sequenced was whole blood. The clonotype was recovered from an adult who was a healthcare worker with PCR-confirmed SARS-CoV-2 infection or an uninfected control (not recorded which).

CDR3 in DNA: TGTGCCAGCACCTCCCCACGTGCAGATACGCAGTATTTT. It translates to CASTSPRADTQYF. The chain recombines TRBV2 with TRBJ2-3; D ambiguous. The ends were cut back, 7 bases at V and 4 bases at J, with 12 bases in the middle. The CDR3 length is 13 residues. The germline V gene encodes CDR1 SNHLY and CDR2 FYNNEI. Drawing the rest from reference TRBV2 and TRBJ2-3, the complete variable domain is EPEVTQTPSHQVTQMGQEVILRCVPISNHLYFYWYRQILGQKVEFLVSFYNNEISEKSEIFDDQFSVERPDGSNFTLKIRSTKLEDSAMYFCASTSPRADTQYFGPGTRLTVL.